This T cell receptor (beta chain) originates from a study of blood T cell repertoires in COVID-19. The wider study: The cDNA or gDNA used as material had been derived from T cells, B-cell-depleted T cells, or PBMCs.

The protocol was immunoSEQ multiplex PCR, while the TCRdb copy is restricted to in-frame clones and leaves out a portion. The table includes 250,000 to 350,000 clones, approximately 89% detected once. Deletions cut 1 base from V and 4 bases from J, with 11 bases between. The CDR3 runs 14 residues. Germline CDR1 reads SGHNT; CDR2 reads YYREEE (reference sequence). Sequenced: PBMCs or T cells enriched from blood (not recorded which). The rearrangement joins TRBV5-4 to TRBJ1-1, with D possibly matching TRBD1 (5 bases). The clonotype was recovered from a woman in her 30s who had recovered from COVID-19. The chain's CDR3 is CASSLTGRGTEAFF. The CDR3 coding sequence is TGTGCCAGCAGCTTGACGGGGAGGGGCACTGAAGCTTTCTTT.